This T cell receptor beta chain was recorded in a study of CD8+ T cells in alopecia areata. Stated treatment: oral pan-JAK inhibitor, 5-10 mg twice daily. Alopecia areata patients provided lesional scalp punch biopsies and peripheral blood, both collected for the study. Overall study findings and caveats: Amid tofacitinib therapy, many expanded lesional clones stayed present in scalp and blood.

Regarding this clone: Its antigen is undetermined.

RNA was extracted and reverse transcribed into cDNA as the sequencing template. Using immunoSEQ multiplex PCR, the repertoire was profiled, and TCRdb retains in-frame clones only, with some absent. The profile shows 200,000 to 250,000 clones, around 66% of them singletons. The germline V gene has CDR1 SGHTA and CDR2 FQGNSA. CDR3 length equals 13 residues. Trimming cost V 4 bases and J 8 bases, with 14 bases left between them. Sequenced material: CD4+ T cells sorted from blood, taken at week 4, from a patient treated with tofacitinib. This rearrangement joins TRBV7-2 to TRBJ1-2; a weak D match, TRBD1 (5 bases). The TCR comes from a human donor with alopecia areata. The CDR3 sequence is CASSSQTVGGYTF. The CDR3 region has the DNA TGTGCCAGCAGCTCCCAGACAGTCGGCGGCTACACCTTC.